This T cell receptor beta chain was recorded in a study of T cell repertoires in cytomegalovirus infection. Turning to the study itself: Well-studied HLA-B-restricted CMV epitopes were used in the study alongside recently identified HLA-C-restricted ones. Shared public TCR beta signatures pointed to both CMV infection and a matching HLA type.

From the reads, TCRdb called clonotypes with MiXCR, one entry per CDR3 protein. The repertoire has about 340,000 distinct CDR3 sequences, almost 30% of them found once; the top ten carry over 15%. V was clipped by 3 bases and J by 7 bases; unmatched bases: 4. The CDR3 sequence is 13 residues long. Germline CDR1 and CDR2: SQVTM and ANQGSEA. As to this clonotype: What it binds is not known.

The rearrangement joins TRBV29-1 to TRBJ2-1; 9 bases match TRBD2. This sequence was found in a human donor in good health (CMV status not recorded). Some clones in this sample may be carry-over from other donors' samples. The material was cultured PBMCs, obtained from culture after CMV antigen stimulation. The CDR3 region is CSVDSGSRNEQFF. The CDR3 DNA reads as TGCAGCGTTGATAGCGGGAGTAGAAATGAGCAGTTCTTC.